Each of the 19 T cell receptor beta chains below was sequenced from the same sample in a study of T-cell reconstitution after alpha-beta-depleted transplantation in children. Researchers prepared the TCRbeta library using unique molecular identifiers, the study reports. TCRdb re-derived calls from the PCR reads in MiXCR, one entry per CDR3 protein. The table has about 200,000 distinct CDR3 sequences, roughly 7.1% seen once. This specimen consisted of PBMCs, obtained before TCRalphabeta/CD19-depleted stem cell transplant. The receptors shown here come from a boy between 2 and 10 years old with acute lymphoblastic leukemia, due to receive a stem cell transplant.

A note on this clonotype: A much larger clone differs from this one at a single base, so this may be a read error. V and J are TRBV6-5 and TRBJ1-5; no clear D. The CDR3 length is 13 residues. Germline-derived CDR1 and CDR2 are MNHEY and SVGAGI. The CDR3 DNA reads as TGTGCCAGCAGTTCATCCGGAGGTCAGCCCCAGCGTTTT. Protein: CASSSSGGQPQRF.

There are a few counts of this clonotype. The rearrangement uses TRBV7-8 and TRBJ1-5; D ambiguous. The length of the CDR3 is 14 residues. The germline V gene has CDR1 SGHVS and CDR2 FQNEAQ. V was cut by 5 bases and J by 6 bases, with 14 bases left in between. The CDR3: CASSLIIGGQPQHF. In DNA form, the CDR3 reads TGTGCCAGCAGCCTCATTATCGGAGGTCAGCCCCAGCATTTT.

The CDR3 sequence is CATIPLGTTNTGELFF. CDR3 nucleotide sequence: TGTGCCACCATACCGCTCGGGACTACGAACACCGGGGAGCTGTTTTTT. The chain joins TRBV2 to TRBJ2-2; TRBD2 matches at 7 bases. V gave up 10 bases and J gave up 0 bases; unmatched junction bases: 11. This CDR3 has 16 amino acids. Germline-derived CDR1 and CDR2 are SNHLY and FYNNEI.

This clonotype was seen only once. The rearrangement joins TRBV2 to TRBJ2-3; the D is unclear. V gave up 9 bases and J gave up 5 bases, with 12 bases separating them. CDR1 is SNHLY, CDR2 FYNNEI, per germline. The CDR3 sequence is 12 residues long. The CDR3 loop reads CARQTRGDTQYF. The CDR3 nucleotides are TGTGCCAGACAGACCCGCGGAGATACGCAGTATTTT.

This clonotype was seen many times. The chain joins TRBV12-3 or TRBV12-4 to TRBJ2-5; D might be TRBD1 (5 bases). The V end was cut by 6 bases, the J end by 1 base, with 15 bases between. CDR3 length equals 15 residues. In DNA form, the CDR3 reads TGTGCCAGCAGCGGAGACCAGGGTCCCCAAGAGACCCAGTACTTC. Residues: CASSGDQGPQETQYF.

The J gene is TRBJ1-6, the V gene TRBV12-3 or TRBV12-4; 8 bases map to TRBD1. V shed 6 bases, J shed 5 bases, and the junction held 9 bases outside the gene matches. The CDR3 spans 16 residues. The CDR3 region is CASSPTGTGNNSPLHF. The CDR3 DNA reads as TGTGCCAGCAGCCCCACCGGGACAGGAAATAATTCACCCCTCCACTTT.

Ten or more counts support this clonotype. This chain connects TRBV10-2 to TRBJ2-1; 10 bases line up with TRBD2. The ends lost 5 bases at V and 9 bases at J; junction bases unmatched: 4. This CDR3 has 13 residues. Germline loops: CDR1 WSHSY, CDR2 SAAADI. The CDR3 DNA reads TGCGCCAGCAGTTCTCTAGCGGGGGTTGAGCAGTTCTTC. It is translated as CASSSLAGVEQFF.

This clonotype was seen a few times. The genes are TRBV7-2 and TRBJ2-7, with TRBD2 matching over 8 bases. V trimming: 4 bases; J trimming: 2 bases; junction bases outside the gene matches: 13. Looked up from germline, CDR1 is SGHTA and CDR2 is FQGNSA. The CDR3 loop spans 17 amino acids. Written as DNA, the CDR3 is TGTGCCAGCAGCTCTCCTGGACCGGGAGGGGCCCCCTACGAGCAGTACTTC. This gives the protein CASSSPGPGGAPYEQYF.

V is TRBV20-1 and J is TRBJ2-7; 7 bases are shared with TRBD2. There are 14 residues in the CDR3. V lost 5 bases to trimming and J lost 4 bases; unmatched junction nucleotides: 11. The germline V gene encodes CDR1 DFQATT and CDR2 SNEGSKA (reference sequence). This CDR3 reads CSARRDYSPYEQYF. CDR3 coding DNA: TGCAGTGCTCGCCGGGACTATAGTCCGTACGAGCAGTACTTC.

This clonotype was seen a few times. The chain combines TRBV7-9 with TRBJ1-2; no definite D call. The CDR3 consists of 12 residues. Trimming stripped 5 bases from V and 6 bases from J, with 10 bases between. Germline V gene lookup returns CDR1 SEHNR and CDR2 FQNEAQ (reference sequence). Here the CDR3 reads CASSDRLDGYTF. The CDR3 DNA reads as TGTGCCAGCAGCGATCGTTTAGATGGCTACACCTTC.

This clonotype was observed a few times. This sequence joins TRBV24-1 and TRBJ2-5; 11 nucleotides align to TRBD2. Germline assignment: CDR1 KGHDR and CDR2 SFDVKD. V was clipped by 1 base and J by 3 bases; unmatched bases: 3. The CDR3 is 16 amino acids. The CDR3 sequence: CATSDFSGGAKETQYF. Written as DNA, the CDR3 is TGTGCCACCAGTGATTTTAGCGGGGGGGCTAAAGAGACCCAGTACTTC.

This clonotype was recorded at least ten times. The chain recombines TRBV28 with TRBJ2-3; maybe TRBD2 (7 bases). Germline V gene lookup returns CDR1 MDHEN and CDR2 SYDVKM. Trimming left V 6 bases short and J 5 bases short, with 18 bases between. The CDR3 consists of 15 residues. The CDR3 sequence: CASSFTRGPGDTQYF. The CDR3 DNA sequence: TGTGCCAGCAGCTTTACGCGGGGGCCAGGAGATACGCAGTATTTT.

CDR3 sequence: CASSMTLGVTEETQYF. The DNA for the CDR3 is TGTGCCAGCAGCATGACCCTCGGGGTGACAGAAGAGACCCAGTACTTC. The rearrangement links TRBV11-2 to TRBJ2-5, with D perhaps given as TRBD1 or TRBD2 (5 bases each). Germline V gene data show CDR1 as SGHAT and CDR2 as FQNNGV. Trimming took 5 bases from V and 3 from J, leaving 19 bases between them. The CDR3 extends over 16 amino acids.

This clonotype was observed many times. DNA of the CDR3: TGTGCCAGCAGCCCTCTCTCAGGGGGCCAAGAGACCCAGTACTTC. Its protein is CASSPLSGGQETQYF. The chain links TRBV7-2 to TRBJ2-5; TRBD1 matches 7 bases. Per the germline V gene, CDR1 is SGHTA and CDR2 is FQGNSA. The length of the CDR3 is 15 residues. V lost 5 bases and J lost 1; bases outside the gene matches: 7.

This clonotype has a single count. A much larger clonotype is one base distant, so this may be a read error. This rearrangement joins TRBV5-6 to TRBJ2-3; 8 bases align to TRBD1. V lost 7 bases and J lost 5; bases outside the gene matches: 21. The germline V gene has CDR1 SGHDT and CDR2 YYEEEE. The length of the CDR3 is 18 residues. The CDR3 loop is CASGGGQGSVTHGDTQYF. The CDR3 nucleotides are TGTGCCAGCGGCGGCGGACAGGGATCAGTTACACACGGAGATACGCAGTATTTT.

The chain recombines TRBV7-2 with TRBJ1-4; 9 nucleotides match TRBD1. The CDR3 totals 14 residues. V lost 5 bases to trimming and J lost 8 bases; unmatched junction nucleotides: 6. CDR1 SGHTA and CDR2 FQGNSA come from the germline V gene. The CDR3 DNA is TGTGCCAGCAGCAGGGACAGGGTGTCGGAAAAACTGTTTTTT. It encodes CASSRDRVSEKLFF.

V is TRBV6-1 and J is TRBJ2-5; 7 bases match TRBD1. V gave up 6 bases and J gave up 1 base; unmatched junction bases: 8. Per the germline V gene, CDR1 is MNHNS and CDR2 is SASEGT. CDR3 length: 15 amino acids. The CDR3 protein is CASSPATGSQETQYF. As DNA, the CDR3 is TGTGCCAGCAGCCCGGCGACAGGGTCCCAAGAGACCCAGTACTTC.

This clonotype was seen many times. This chain joins TRBV12-3 or TRBV12-4 and TRBJ2-4, with TRBD1 as a possible D gene (6 bases). The CDR3 spans 13 residues. V lost 6 bases, J lost 3 bases, and 9 bases lay in between. Here the CDR3 reads CASSEGGKNIQYF. The CDR3 DNA reads TGTGCCAGCAGCGAAGGGGGCAAAAACATTCAGTACTTC.

This clonotype has more than one count but fewer than ten. V usage is TRBV7-9 and J usage is TRBJ2-5; TRBD2 aligns across 14 bases. The CDR3 is 15 residues long. Trimming cost V 5 bases and J 5 bases; bases outside gene matches: 4. Germline V gene sequence: CDR1 SEHNR, CDR2 FQNEAQ (reference sequence). The CDR3 nucleotides read TGTGCCAGCAGCCAGGGACTAGCGGGGGCGGAGACCCAGTACTTC. This sequence encodes CASSQGLAGAETQYF.